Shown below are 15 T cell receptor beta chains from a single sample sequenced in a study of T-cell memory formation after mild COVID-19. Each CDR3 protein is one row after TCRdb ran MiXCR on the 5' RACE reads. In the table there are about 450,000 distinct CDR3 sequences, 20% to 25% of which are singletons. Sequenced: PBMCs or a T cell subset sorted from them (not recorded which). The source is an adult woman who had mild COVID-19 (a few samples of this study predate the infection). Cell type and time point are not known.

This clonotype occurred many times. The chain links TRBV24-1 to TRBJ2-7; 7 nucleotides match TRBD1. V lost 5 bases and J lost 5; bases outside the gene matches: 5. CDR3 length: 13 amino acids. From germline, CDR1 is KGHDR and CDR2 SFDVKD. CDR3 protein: CATSGQGGHEQYF. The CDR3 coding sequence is TGTGCCACCAGTGGACAGGGTGGCCACGAGCAGTACTTC.

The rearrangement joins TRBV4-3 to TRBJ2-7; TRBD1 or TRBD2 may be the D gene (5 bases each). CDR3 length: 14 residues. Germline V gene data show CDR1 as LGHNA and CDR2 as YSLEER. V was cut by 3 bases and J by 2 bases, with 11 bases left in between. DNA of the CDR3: TGCGCCAGCAGCCAGTATGGGGGAGCCTACGAGCAGTACTTC. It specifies CASSQYGGAYEQYF.

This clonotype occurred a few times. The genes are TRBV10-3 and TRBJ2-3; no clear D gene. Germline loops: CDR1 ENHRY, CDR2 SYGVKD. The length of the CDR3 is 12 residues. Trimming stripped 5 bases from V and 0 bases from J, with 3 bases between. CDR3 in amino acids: CAISYSTDTQYF. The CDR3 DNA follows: TGTGCCATCAGTTATAGCACAGATACGCAGTATTTT.

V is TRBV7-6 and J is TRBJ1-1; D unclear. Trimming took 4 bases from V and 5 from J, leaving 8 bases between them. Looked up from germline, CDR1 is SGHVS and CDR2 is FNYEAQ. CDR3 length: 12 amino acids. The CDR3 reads CASSSAGTEAFF. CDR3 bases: TGTGCCAGCAGCTCCGCGGGGACTGAAGCTTTCTTT.

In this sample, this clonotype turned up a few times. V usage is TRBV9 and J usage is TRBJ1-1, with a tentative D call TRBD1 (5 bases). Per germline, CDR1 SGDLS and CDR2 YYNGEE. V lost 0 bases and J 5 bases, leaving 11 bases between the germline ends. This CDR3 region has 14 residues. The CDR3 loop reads CASSVGGASTEAFF. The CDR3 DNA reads TGTGCCAGCAGCGTAGGAGGGGCCTCGACTGAAGCTTTCTTT.

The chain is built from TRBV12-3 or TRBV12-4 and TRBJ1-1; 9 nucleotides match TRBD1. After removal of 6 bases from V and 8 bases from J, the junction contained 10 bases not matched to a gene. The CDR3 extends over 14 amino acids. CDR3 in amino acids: CASSAIGTGQEAFF. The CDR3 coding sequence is TGTGCCAGCAGCGCAATAGGGACAGGGCAAGAAGCTTTCTTT.

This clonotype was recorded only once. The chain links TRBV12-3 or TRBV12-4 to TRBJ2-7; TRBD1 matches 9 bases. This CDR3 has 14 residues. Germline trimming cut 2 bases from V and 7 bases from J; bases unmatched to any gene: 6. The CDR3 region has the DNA TGTGCCAGCAGTTTAAGGACAGGGGTGGAGGAGCAGTACTTC. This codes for CASSLRTGVEEQYF.

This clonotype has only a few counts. The CDR3 sequence is CASSPSRAQLDTQYF. CDR3 nucleotides: TGTGCCAGCAGTCCCTCCCGGGCCCAACTCGATACGCAGTATTTT. The J gene is TRBJ2-3, the V gene TRBV7-9; D call uncertain. This CDR3 spans 15 amino acids. The germline gives CDR1 SEHNR, CDR2 FQNEAQ (reference sequence). Trimming pared 6 bases from V and 6 bases from J, leaving 19 bases between.

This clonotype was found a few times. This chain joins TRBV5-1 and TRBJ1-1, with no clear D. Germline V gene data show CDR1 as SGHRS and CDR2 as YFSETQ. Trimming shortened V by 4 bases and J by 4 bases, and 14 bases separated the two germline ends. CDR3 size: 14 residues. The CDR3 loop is CASSPRGGSTEAFF. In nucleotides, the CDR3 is TGCGCCAGCAGCCCCCGAGGAGGATCCACTGAAGCTTTCTTT. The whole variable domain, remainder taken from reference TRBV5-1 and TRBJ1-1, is KAGVTQTPRYLIKTRGQQVTLSCSPISGHRSVSWYQQTPGQGLQFLFEYFSETQRNKGNFPGRFSGRQFSNSRSEMNVSTLELGDSALYLCASSPRGGSTEAFFGQGTRLTVV.

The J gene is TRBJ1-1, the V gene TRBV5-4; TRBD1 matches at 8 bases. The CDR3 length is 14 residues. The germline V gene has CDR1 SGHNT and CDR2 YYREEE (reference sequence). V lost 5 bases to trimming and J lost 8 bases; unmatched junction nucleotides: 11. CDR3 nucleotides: TGTGCCAGCAGATTTACAGGGGGGGGATCGGAAGCTTTCTTT. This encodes CASRFTGGGSEAFF. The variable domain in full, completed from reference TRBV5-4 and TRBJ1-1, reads ETGVTQSPTHLIKTRGQQVTLRCSSQSGHNTVSWYQQALGQGPQFIFQYYREEENGRGNFPPRFSGLQFPNYSSELNVNALELDDSALYLCASRFTGGGSEAFFGQGTRLTVV.

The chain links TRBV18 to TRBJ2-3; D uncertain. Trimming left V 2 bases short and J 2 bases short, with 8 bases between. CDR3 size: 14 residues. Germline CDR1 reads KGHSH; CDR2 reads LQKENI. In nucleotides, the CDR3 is TGTGCCAGCTCACCAGCAGTCATCACAGATACGCAGTATTTT. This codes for CASSPAVITDTQYF.

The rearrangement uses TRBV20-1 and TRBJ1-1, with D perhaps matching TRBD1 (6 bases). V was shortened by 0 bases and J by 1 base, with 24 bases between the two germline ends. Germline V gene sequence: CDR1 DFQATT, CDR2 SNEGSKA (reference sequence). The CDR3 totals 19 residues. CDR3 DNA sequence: TGCAGTGCTAGAGATGGCCCCCCGTACGACAGGCGAAAGAACACTGAAGCTTTCTTT. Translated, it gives CSARDGPPYDRRKNTEAFF.

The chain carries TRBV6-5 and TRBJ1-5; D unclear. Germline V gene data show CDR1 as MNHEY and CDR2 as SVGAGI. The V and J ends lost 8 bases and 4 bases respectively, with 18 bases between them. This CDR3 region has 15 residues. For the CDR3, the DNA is TGTGCCAGCTCGACGGACGGAATTGGGAATCAGCCCCAGCATTTT. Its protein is CASSTDGIGNQPQHF.

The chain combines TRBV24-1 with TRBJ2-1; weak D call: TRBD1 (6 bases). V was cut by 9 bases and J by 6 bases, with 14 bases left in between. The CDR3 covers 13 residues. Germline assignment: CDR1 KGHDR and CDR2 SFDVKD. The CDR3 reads CATRGGVSNEQFF. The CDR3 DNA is TGTGCCACCCGAGGGGGAGTATCCAATGAGCAGTTCTTC.

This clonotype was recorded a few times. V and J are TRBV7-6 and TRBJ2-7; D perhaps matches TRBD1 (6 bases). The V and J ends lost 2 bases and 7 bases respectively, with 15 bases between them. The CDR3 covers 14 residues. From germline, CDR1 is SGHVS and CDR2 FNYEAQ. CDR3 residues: CASSLIPDQGEQYF. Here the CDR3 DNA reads TGTGCCAGCAGCTTAATCCCAGACCAGGGGGAGCAGTACTTC.